This TCR beta chain was retrieved from a study of T cell responses to AZD1222 COVID-19 vaccine. With regard to this clone: Antigen: not known.

Repertoires were generated with immunoSEQ multiplex PCR, while TCRdb's copy carries only in-frame clones and drops some. The sample includes 180,000 or so clones, around nine tenths of them seen just once. The CDR3 is 16 amino acids. Germline V gene sequence: CDR1 MDHEN, CDR2 SYDVKM. Trimming cost V 0 bases and J 4 bases, with 10 bases left between them. Points from the study as a whole: Vaccine-associated CD4 TCRs spanned spike, dominant at 160-218 and 743-854.

The sequencing here drew on peripheral blood, taken 28 days after the second AZD1222 dose. The receptor was isolated from an adult who received the AZD1222 COVID-19 vaccine. This rearrangement joins TRBV28 to TRBJ1-6; possibly TRBD1 for D (5 bases). CDR3 sequence (DNA): TGTGCCAGCAGTTTATGGTCAGGGAGTTATAATTCACCCCTCCACTTT. It translates to CASSLWSGSYNSPLHF.